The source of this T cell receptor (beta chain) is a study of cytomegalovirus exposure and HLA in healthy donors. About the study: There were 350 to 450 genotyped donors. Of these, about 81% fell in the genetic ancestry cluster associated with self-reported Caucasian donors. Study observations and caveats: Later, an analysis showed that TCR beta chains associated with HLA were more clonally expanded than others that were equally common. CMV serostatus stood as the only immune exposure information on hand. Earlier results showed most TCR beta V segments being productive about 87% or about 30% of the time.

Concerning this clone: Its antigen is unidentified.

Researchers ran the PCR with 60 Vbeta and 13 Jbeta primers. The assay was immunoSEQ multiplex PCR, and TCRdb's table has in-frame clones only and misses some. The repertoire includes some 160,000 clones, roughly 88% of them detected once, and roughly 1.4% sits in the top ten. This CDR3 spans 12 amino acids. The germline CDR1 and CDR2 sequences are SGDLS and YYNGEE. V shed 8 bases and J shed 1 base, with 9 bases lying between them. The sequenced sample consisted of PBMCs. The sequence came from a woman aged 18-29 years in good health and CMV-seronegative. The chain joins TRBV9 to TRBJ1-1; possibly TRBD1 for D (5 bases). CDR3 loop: CASSQGNTEAFF. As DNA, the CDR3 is TGTGCCAGTTCCCAGGGGAACACTGAAGCTTTCTTT.